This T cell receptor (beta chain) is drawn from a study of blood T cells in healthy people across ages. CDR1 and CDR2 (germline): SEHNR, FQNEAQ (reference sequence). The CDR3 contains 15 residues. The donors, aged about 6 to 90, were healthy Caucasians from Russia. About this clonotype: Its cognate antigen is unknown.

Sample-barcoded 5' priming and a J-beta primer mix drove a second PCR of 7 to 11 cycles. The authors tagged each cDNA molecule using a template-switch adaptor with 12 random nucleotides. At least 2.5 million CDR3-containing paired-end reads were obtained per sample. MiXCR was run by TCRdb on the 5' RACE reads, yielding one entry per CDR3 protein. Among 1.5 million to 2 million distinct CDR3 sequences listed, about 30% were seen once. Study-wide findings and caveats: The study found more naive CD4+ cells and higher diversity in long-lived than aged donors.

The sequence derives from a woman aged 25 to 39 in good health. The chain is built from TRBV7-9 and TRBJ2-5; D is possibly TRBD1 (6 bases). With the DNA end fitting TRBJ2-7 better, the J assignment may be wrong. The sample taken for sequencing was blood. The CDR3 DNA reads TGTGCCAGCAGCCTAACCCGGACAGAGAATTACGAGCAGTACTTC. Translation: CASSLTRTENYEQYF.